These 11 T cell receptor beta chains were sequenced from one sample in a study of regulatory T cells in long-lasting Graves disease. Building of the TCR beta libraries involved iRepertoire HTBI primers and Arm-PCR of CDR3 regions. TCRdb re-called the multiplex PCR reads with MiXCR, one entry per CDR3 protein. The table has fewer than 400,000 distinct CDR3 sequences, roughly 21% seen once. The sample's time point: persistent/refractory GD, antithyroid drugs over 5 years with positive TRAb. From RNA extracted from PBMCs, the TCR library was made. The specimen comprised peripheral blood mononuclear cells (PBMCs), sampled when the disease was refractory, from a patient treated with antithyroid drugs. The source is a female donor with Graves disease.

In regard to this clonotype: A much larger clone lies a single base off, so this may be a read error. This chain joins TRBV6-2 or TRBV6-3 and TRBJ1-2; 11 bases map to TRBD1. CDR1 and CDR2 (germline): MNHEY, SVGEGT. The CDR3 totals 14 residues. DNA of the CDR3: TGTGCCAGCAGCTCGGGACAGGGGGTTCATGGCTACGCCTTC. This encodes CASSSGQGVHGYAF.

The V call is TRBV9, the J call TRBJ2-5, with a possible D match to TRBD2 (7 bases). Trimming removed 3 bases at V and 2 bases at J, with 17 bases between. Germline V gene lookup returns CDR1 SGDLS and CDR2 YYNGEE. This CDR3 spans 16 amino acids. In nucleotides, the CDR3 is TGTGCCAGCAGCGCCTCGGGGAGGGGGTGGCAAGAGACCCAGTACTTC. This encodes CASSASGRGWQETQYF.

This clonotype was detected a few times. This sequence joins TRBV6-2 or TRBV6-3 and TRBJ2-2; 9 bases line up with TRBD2. The CDR3 is made up of 17 amino acids. V lost 3 bases and J lost 2; bases outside the gene matches: 7. Germline assignment: CDR1 MNHEY and CDR2 SVGEGT. CDR3 amino acids: CASSYAPSGTNTGELFF. The CDR3 DNA sequence: TGTGCCAGCAGTTATGCCCCTAGCGGGACAAACACCGGGGAGCTGTTTTTT.

The count of this clonotype is one. This may be a read error, as it is one base from a much larger clone. This chain joins TRBV6-2 or TRBV6-3 and TRBJ2-7; 10 positions agree with TRBD2. The CDR3 length is 16 residues. The V and J ends lost 6 bases and 0 bases, in that order; junction bases with no gene match: 8. From germline, CDR1 is MNHEY and CDR2 SVGEGT. The CDR3: CASSHSGGAYSYEQYF. The CDR3 DNA reads as TGTGCCAGCAGCCACAGCGGGGGGGCCTACTCCTACGAGCAGTACTTC.

This clonotype showed up just a few times. This chain joins TRBV19 and TRBJ1-5, with unresolved D. Trimming left V 7 bases short and J 0 bases short, with 7 bases between. Germline CDR1 and CDR2: LNHDA and SQIVND (reference sequence). The CDR3 extends over 13 amino acids. Here the CDR3 reads CASKLDSNQPQHF. CDR3 nucleotide sequence: TGTGCCAGTAAATTGGATAGCAATCAGCCCCAGCATTTT. The entire variable domain, with the rest obtained from reference TRBV19 and TRBJ1-5, is as follows: DGGITQSPKYLFRKEGQNVTLSCEQNLNHDAMYWYRQDPGQGLRLIYYSQIVNDFQKGDIAEGYSVSREKKESFPLTVTSAQKNPTAFYLCASKLDSNQPQHFGDGTRLSIL.

V gene TRBV2 combines with J gene TRBJ1-4; 12 positions agree with TRBD1. The CDR3 is made up of 14 amino acids. Trimming cost V 8 bases and J 7 bases; bases outside gene matches: 5. Germline-derived CDR1 and CDR2 are SNHLY and FYNNEI. DNA of the CDR3: TGTGCCAGCGGTCGGGACAGGGGGCGTGAAAAACTGTTTTTT. Its translation is CASGRDRGREKLFF.

This clonotype was seen at least ten times. The genes are TRBV27 and TRBJ1-5; no reliable D call. The ends were cut back, 2 bases at V and 3 bases at J, with 11 bases in the middle. Germline CDR1 MNHEY, CDR2 SMNVEV (reference sequence). The CDR3 contains 15 residues. The CDR3: CASSLIGKPNQPQHF. The CDR3 DNA reads TGTGCCAGCAGTTTAATTGGGAAACCCAATCAGCCCCAGCATTTT.

The rearrangement uses TRBV12-3 or TRBV12-4 and TRBJ1-4; D is possibly TRBD1 (5 bases). This CDR3 has 15 amino acids. Trimming cost V 6 bases and J 5 bases, with 16 bases left between them. CDR3 residues: CASRQTGTGNEKLFF. The CDR3, as DNA: TGTGCCAGCAGGCAGACCGGGACTGGGAATGAAAAACTGTTTTTT.

This chain connects TRBV29-1 to TRBJ1-2, with TRBD1 identical over 11 bases. This CDR3 spans 14 amino acids. Trimming at V came to 3 bases and at J to 8 bases, leaving 8 bases not matched to a gene. The germline CDR1 and CDR2 sequences are SQVTM and ANQGSEA. CDR3 loop: CSVDVGQGARGYTF. In nucleotides, the CDR3 is TGCAGCGTTGACGTTGGACAGGGGGCGCGGGGCTACACCTTC.

The chain has TRBV7-9 and TRBJ2-1; D gene uncertain. The germline V gene encodes CDR1 SEHNR and CDR2 FQNEAQ (reference sequence). The CDR3 is 11 residues long. V was pared by 3 bases and J by 5 bases, with 2 bases between. The CDR3 sequence is CASSFDNEQFF. The CDR3 nucleotides read TGTGCCAGCAGCTTTGACAATGAGCAGTTCTTC.

This clonotype was seen a handful of times. This chain joins TRBV6-5 and TRBJ2-7; D possibly corresponds to TRBD2 (5 bases). The V gene's germline CDR1 is MNHEY and CDR2 SVGAGI. There are 19 residues in the CDR3. V shed 3 bases and J shed 0 bases, with 24 bases lying between them. Here the CDR3 reads CASSYITPRGSLTSYEQYF. As DNA, the CDR3 is TGTGCCAGCAGTTATATTACCCCTCGGGGTAGCCTTACCTCCTACGAGCAGTACTTC.